Following are 14 T cell receptor beta chains from one sample sequenced in a study of CD8+ T cells in alopecia areata. The authors extracted RNA and reverse transcribed it into cDNA as the sequencing template. The protocol was immunoSEQ multiplex PCR, while the TCRdb copy is restricted to in-frame clones and leaves out a portion. The sample holds approximately 57,000 clones, 96% seen once. The sequences come from CD8+ T cells sorted from blood, collected at week 0. The receptors originated from a human donor with alopecia areata.

The genes are TRBV6-5 and TRBJ2-5, with a weak D call TRBD2 (6 bases). V was shortened by 2 bases and J by 5 bases, with 18 bases between the two germline ends. Per germline, CDR1 MNHEY and CDR2 SVGAGI. The CDR3 is 16 residues long. The CDR3 sequence is CASSYISGSSGETQYF. CDR3 DNA sequence: TGTGCCAGCAGTTACATTAGCGGCTCCTCCGGGGAGACCCAGTACTTC.

The rearrangement links TRBV11-3 to TRBJ1-1; possible D gene TRBD1, 5 bases. Germline values: CDR1 SGHNT, CDR2 YENEEA. Trimming pared 5 bases from V and 4 bases from J, leaving 17 bases between. The CDR3 spans 15 residues. DNA of the CDR3: TGTGCCAGCAGCCCCTACCCTTCGGGGGGCACTGAAGCTTTCTTT. Its translation: CASSPYPSGGTEAFF.

The V gene is TRBV7-9, the J gene TRBJ2-5; 14 nucleotides align to TRBD2. V was pared by 5 bases and J by 2 bases, with 4 bases of the junction left unmatched. CDR3 size: 16 residues. The germline gives CDR1 SEHNR, CDR2 FQNEAQ (reference sequence). The CDR3 reads CASSVGTSGGQETQYF. CDR3 nucleotides: TGTGCCAGCAGCGTAGGGACTAGCGGGGGACAAGAGACCCAGTACTTC. Full variable domain (rest looked up from reference TRBV7-9 and TRBJ2-5): DTGVSQNPRHKITKRGQNVTFRCDPISEHNRLYWYRQTLGQGPEFLTYFQNEAQLEKSRLLSDRFSAERPKGSFSTLEIQRTEQGDSAMYLCASSVGTSGGQETQYFGPGTRLLVL.

This clone was recorded a few times. The chain links TRBV5-1 to TRBJ1-5; tentative D call: TRBD1 (6 bases). This CDR3 spans 15 amino acids. Germline V gene lookup returns CDR1 SGHRS and CDR2 YFSETQ. Trimming took 0 bases from V and 4 from J, leaving 11 bases between them. CDR3 region: CASSLGTVVNQPQHF. CDR3 in DNA: TGCGCCAGCAGCTTGGGGACAGTAGTGAATCAGCCCCAGCATTTT.

This clone appeared once. The V gene is TRBV7-9, the J gene TRBJ2-5, with D unresolved. CDR1 and CDR2 from the germline V gene are SEHNR and FQNEAQ (reference sequence). The ends were cut back, 3 bases at V and 0 bases at J, with 8 bases in the middle. The length of the CDR3 is 14 residues. CDR3 in amino acids: CASSLTQYQETQYF. In DNA form, the CDR3 reads TGTGCCAGCAGCTTGACACAGTACCAAGAGACCCAGTACTTC.

The chain joins TRBV14 to TRBJ2-7, with TRBD2 identical over 7 bases. With V trimmed by 0 bases and J by 2 bases, 7 bases remained unmatched. Germline lookup yields CDR1 SGHDN and CDR2 FVKESK. CDR3 length: 16 residues. CDR3 DNA sequence: TGTGCCAGCAGCCAAGATCCGGGACTACCACCCTACGAGCAGTACTTC. Translating gives CASSQDPGLPPYEQYF.

This chain links TRBV5-8 with TRBJ1-1, with D perhaps TRBD1 (6 bases). The germline V gene has CDR1 SGHTS and CDR2 YDEGEE. The CDR3 covers 15 residues. Trimming shortened V by 2 bases and J by 2 bases, and 13 bases separated the two germline ends. Here the CDR3 reads CASSLTWTANTEAFF. The DNA for the CDR3 is TGTGCCAGCAGCTTAACCTGGACAGCAAACACTGAAGCTTTCTTT.

This chain links TRBV7-9 with TRBJ2-5, with TRBD1 as a possible D gene (5 bases). The CDR3 extends over 13 amino acids. V was pared by 5 bases and J by 3 bases, with 10 bases between. Germline assignment: CDR1 SEHNR and CDR2 FQNEAQ (reference sequence). The chain's CDR3 is CASSPGIEETQYF. As DNA, the CDR3 is TGTGCCAGCAGCCCAGGGATTGAAGAGACCCAGTACTTC.

The V gene is TRBV29-1, the J gene TRBJ2-2, with D perhaps matching TRBD2 (6 bases). This CDR3 region has 12 residues. V was trimmed by 4 bases and J by 7 bases, leaving 10 bases between them. Germline V gene data show CDR1 as SQVTM and CDR2 as ANQGSEA. In nucleotides, the CDR3 is TGCAGCGTTGCGGGAGACGGCGGGGAGCTGTTTTTT. Its translation is CSVAGDGGELFF.

The chain couples TRBV15 to TRBJ2-5; TRBD1 might be the D (5 bases). The CDR3 is 15 residues long. Trimming took 4 bases from V and 1 from J, leaving 13 bases between them. Per germline, CDR1 LNHNV and CDR2 YYDKDF (reference sequence). CDR3 DNA: TGTGCCACCAGCACCGATAGGGGCAGCCAAGAGACCCAGTACTTC. This sequence encodes CATSTDRGSQETQYF.

The chain joins TRBV6-5 to TRBJ2-2; possibly TRBD2 for D (7 bases). The germline CDR1 and CDR2 sequences are MNHEY and SVGAGI. Between the trimmed V and J ends, which lost 4 bases and 5 bases, there was a span of 11 bases. The CDR3 loop spans 14 amino acids. This chain's CDR3 is CASSSGGATGELFF. The CDR3 coding sequence is TGTGCCAGCAGTTCGGGGGGCGCGACCGGGGAGCTGTTTTTT.

The gene calls are TRBV6-1 and TRBJ2-3; 9 bases fit TRBD2. Trimming cost V 2 bases and J 2 bases; bases outside gene matches: 11. This CDR3 has 18 amino acids. Per germline, CDR1 MNHNS and CDR2 SASEGT. The CDR3 loop reads CASSELWERGAPTDTQYF. In DNA form, the CDR3 reads TGTGCCAGCAGTGAATTATGGGAGCGGGGGGCCCCCACAGATACGCAGTATTTT.

The chain employs TRBV28 and TRBJ1-4; no clear D. The CDR3 runs 13 residues. The ends were cut back, 7 bases at V and 8 bases at J, with 14 bases in the middle. The germline CDR1 and CDR2 sequences are MDHEN and SYDVKM. CDR3 nucleotides: TGTGCCAGCACAGGAGCGGATTGGGAAAAACTGTTTTTT. Translation: CASTGADWEKLFF.

CDR3 loop: CASSQSWGLQETQYF. The CDR3 nucleotides are TGCGCCAGCAGCCAATCTTGGGGACTTCAAGAGACCCAGTACTTC. The gene calls are TRBV4-3 and TRBJ2-5; D might be TRBD2 (6 bases). The CDR3 is made up of 15 amino acids. CDR1 and CDR2 (germline): LGHNA, YSLEER. V lost 2 bases and J lost 2, with 12 bases in between.